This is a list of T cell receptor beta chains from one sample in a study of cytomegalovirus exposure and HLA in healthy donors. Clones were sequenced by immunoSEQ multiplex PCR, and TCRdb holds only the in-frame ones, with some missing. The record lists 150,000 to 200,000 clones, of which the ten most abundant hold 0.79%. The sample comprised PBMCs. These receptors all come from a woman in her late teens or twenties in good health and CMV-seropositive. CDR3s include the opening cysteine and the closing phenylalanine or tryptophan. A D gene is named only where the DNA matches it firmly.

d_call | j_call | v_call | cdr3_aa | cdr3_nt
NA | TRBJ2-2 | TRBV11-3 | CASSFSYGEYYQGTGELFF | TGTGCCAGCAGCTTCTCATATGGGGAGTACTACCAGGGGACCGGGGAGCTGTTTTTT
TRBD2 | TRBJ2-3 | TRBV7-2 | CASSFPSGGKDTQYF | TGTGCCAGCAGCTTCCCTAGCGGGGGGAAGGATACGCAGTATTTT
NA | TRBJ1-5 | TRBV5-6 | CASSLRGVGQPQHF | TGTGCCAGCAGCTTGAGGGGTGTCGGGCAGCCCCAGCATTTT
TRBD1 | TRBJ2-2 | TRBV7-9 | CASSKTGTENTGELFF | TGTGCCAGCTCCAAAACCGGGACAGAGAACACCGGGGAGCTGTTTTTT
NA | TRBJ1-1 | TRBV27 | CASSLTRRGNTEAFF | TGTGCCAGCAGTTTAACGCGGCGGGGGAACACTGAAGCTTTCTTT
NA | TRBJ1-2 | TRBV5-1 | CASSLQGTEDGYTF | TGCGCCAGCAGCTTGCAGGGAACGGAAGATGGCTACACCTTC
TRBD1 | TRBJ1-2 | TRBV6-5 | CASRTGGEDGYTF | TGTGCCAGCAGGACAGGGGGCGAAGATGGCTACACCTTC
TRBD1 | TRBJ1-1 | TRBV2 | CASRGDRDWNTEAFF | TGTGCCAGCAGGGGAGACAGGGATTGGAACACTGAAGCTTTCTTT
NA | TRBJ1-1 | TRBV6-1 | CASKTGYWVTEAFF | TGTGCCAGCAAAACAGGGTATTGGGTCACTGAAGCTTTCTTT
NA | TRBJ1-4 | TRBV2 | CASMSFSTNEKLFF | TGTGCCAGCATGAGCTTTTCAACTAATGAAAAACTGTTTTTT
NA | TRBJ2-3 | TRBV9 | CASSVQVADTQYF | TGTGCCAGCAGCGTACAGGTTGCAGATACGCAGTATTTT
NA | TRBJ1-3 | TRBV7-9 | CASSRYRVRSGNTIYF | TGTGCCAGCAGCCGATACAGGGTTCGCTCTGGAAACACCATATATTTT
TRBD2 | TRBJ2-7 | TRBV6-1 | CASSEGGGGVYEQYF | TGTGCCAGCAGTGAAGGTGGCGGGGGGGTCTACGAGCAGTACTTC
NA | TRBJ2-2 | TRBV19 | CASSMRGSGELFF | TGTGCCAGTAGTATGCGGGGCTCCGGGGAGCTGTTTTTT
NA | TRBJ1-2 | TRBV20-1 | CSASGQNGYTF | TGCAGTGCTAGTGGACAGAATGGCTACACCTTC
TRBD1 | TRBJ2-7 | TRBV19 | CASSRDRVDEQYF | TGTGCCAGTTCTCGGGACAGGGTCGACGAGCAGTACTTC
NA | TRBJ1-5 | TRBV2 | CASTQGKQPQHF | TGTGCCAGTACTCAGGGAAAACAGCCCCAGCATTTT
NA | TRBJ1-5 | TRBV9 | CASSVDTSGEPQHF | TGTGCCAGCAGCGTAGACACGTCCGGGGAGCCCCAGCATTTT
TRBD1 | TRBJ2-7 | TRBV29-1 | CSVVRGQRTEQYF | TGCAGCGTTGTCAGGGGGCAAAGAACCGAGCAGTACTTC
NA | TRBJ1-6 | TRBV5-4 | CASSPGGGMGSPLHF | TGTGCCAGCAGCCCGGGAGGGGGGATGGGTTCACCCCTCCACTTT
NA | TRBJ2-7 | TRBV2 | CASSIGPPGVVQYF | TGTGCCAGCAGTATAGGCCCCCCAGGTGTCGTGCAGTACTTC
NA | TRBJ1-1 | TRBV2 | CASSGGQLNTEAFF | TGTGCCAGCAGTGGCGGACAGTTGAACACTGAAGCTTTCTTT
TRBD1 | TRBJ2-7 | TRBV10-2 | CASRTGYEQYF | TGCGCCAGCAGGACAGGGTACGAGCAGTACTTC
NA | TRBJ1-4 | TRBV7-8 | CASSLFEVSTNEKLFF | TGTGCCAGCAGCTTATTTGAGGTATCAACTAATGAAAAACTGTTTTTT
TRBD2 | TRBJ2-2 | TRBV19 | CASRGLAGVTGELFF | TGTGCCAGTAGGGGACTAGCGGGAGTGACCGGGGAGCTGTTTTTT
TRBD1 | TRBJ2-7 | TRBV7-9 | CASSANRGLGEQYF | TGTGCCAGCAGCGCTAACAGGGGGCTGGGCGAGCAGTACTTC
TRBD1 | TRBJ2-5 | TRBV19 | CASSPRDRGKKLETQYF | TGTGCCAGTAGTCCTAGGGACAGGGGGAAGAAACTAGAGACCCAGTACTTC
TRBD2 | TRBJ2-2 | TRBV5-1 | CASSWGLAGAYGELFF | TGCGCCAGCAGCTGGGGGTTAGCGGGAGCATACGGGGAGCTGTTTTTT
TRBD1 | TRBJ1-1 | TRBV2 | CASRAGGTQNTEAFF | TGTGCCAGCAGGGCAGGGGGAACCCAAAACACTGAAGCTTTCTTT
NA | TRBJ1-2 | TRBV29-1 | CSVQPGLHNYGYTF | TGCAGCGTCCAACCGGGACTCCATAACTATGGCTACACCTTC
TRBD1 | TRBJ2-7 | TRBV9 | CASSQGQLINEQYF | TGTGCCAGCAGCCAGGGACAGCTGATCAACGAGCAGTACTTC
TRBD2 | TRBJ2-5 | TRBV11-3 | CASSVAGDETQYF | TGTGCCAGCAGCGTAGCGGGGGACGAGACCCAGTACTTC
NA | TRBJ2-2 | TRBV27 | CASSPKLGHLNTGELFF | TGTGCCAGCAGCCCTAAATTGGGACACCTAAACACCGGGGAGCTGTTTTTT
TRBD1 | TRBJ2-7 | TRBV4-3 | CASSQALDRVGEQYF | TGCGCCAGCAGCCAAGCCCTGGACAGGGTAGGAGAGCAGTACTTC
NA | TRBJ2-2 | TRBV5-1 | CASSLAGILRTGELFF | TGCGCCAGCAGCTTGGCGGGGATTCTTAGGACCGGGGAGCTGTTTTTT
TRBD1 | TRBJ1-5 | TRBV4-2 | CASSHSGQGDQPQHF | TGTGCCAGCAGCCACTCCGGACAGGGGGATCAGCCCCAGCATTTT
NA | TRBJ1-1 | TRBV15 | CATSGGRTAFYNTEAFF | TGTGCCACCAGCGGGGGCAGGACAGCCTTCTATAACACTGAAGCTTTCTTT
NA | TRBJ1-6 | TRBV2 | CASSDRPQGGTSPLHF | TGTGCCAGCAGTGACAGGCCCCAGGGCGGGACTTCACCCCTCCACTTT
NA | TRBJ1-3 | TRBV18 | CASSPQGGGNTIYF | TGTGCCAGCTCACCCCAGGGTGGAGGAAACACCATATATTTT
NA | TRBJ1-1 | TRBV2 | CASSDGKNTEAFF | TGTGCCAGCAGTGACGGGAAGAACACTGAAGCTTTCTTT